This passage covers 14 T cell receptor beta chains from one sample sequenced in a study of blood T cell repertoires in COVID-19. Sequencing used immunoSEQ multiplex PCR; TCRdb keeps in-frame clones, though not all of them. The data contain tens of thousands of clones, approximately 83% of them seen just once; the ten biggest clones take up about 29%. The sequenced sample consisted of peripheral blood. All receptors derive from a woman of 80 years or more with acute or convalescent COVID-19.

This chain links TRBV4-1 with TRBJ1-4; 8 bases map to TRBD1. V trimming: 3 bases; J trimming: 7 bases; junction bases outside the gene matches: 7. The CDR3 has 15 amino acids. The germline CDR1 and CDR2 sequences are MGHRA and YSYEKL. As DNA, the CDR3 is TGCGCCAGCAGCCAGGCCTCAGGGGGCCCTGAAAAACTGTTTTTT. It codes for CASSQASGGPEKLFF.

The gene calls are TRBV5-6 and TRBJ1-4, with 10 bases that match TRBD1. The CDR3 is 16 amino acids. Unmatched junction bases numbered 3, after V lost 0 bases and J lost 4 bases. CDR1 SGHDT and CDR2 YYEEEE come from the germline V gene. CDR3 in DNA: TGTGCCAGCAGCTTGGGGACAGGGGGAAATAATGAAAAACTGTTTTTT. It yields the protein CASSLGTGGNNEKLFF.

The chain has TRBV19 and TRBJ1-1; TRBD1 might be the D (6 bases). Per the germline V gene, CDR1 is LNHDA and CDR2 is SQIVND (reference sequence). The CDR3 has 13 residues. The V gene lost 5 bases and the J gene lost 3 bases, with 10 bases spanning the gap. This CDR3 is CASSSDSDTEAFF. The DNA for the CDR3 is TGTGCCAGTAGTTCGGACAGTGACACTGAAGCTTTCTTT.

The chain joins TRBV7-2 to TRBJ2-2; D not resolved. V lost 2 bases to trimming and J lost 2 bases, with 9 bases between them. The CDR3 contains 15 residues. Germline CDR1 SGHTA, CDR2 FQGNSA. CDR3 sequence reads: CASSLLPLNTGELFF. The DNA for the CDR3 is TGTGCCAGCAGCTTACTCCCCTTAAACACCGGGGAGCTGTTTTTT. Together with reference TRBV7-2 and TRBJ2-2, the CDR3 gives the full variable domain: GAGVSQSPSNKVTEKGKDVELRCDPISGHTALYWYRQSLGQGLEFLIYFQGNSAPDKSGLPSDRFSAERTGGSVSTLTIQRTQQEDSAVYLCASSLLPLNTGELFFGEGSRLTVL.

The chain uses TRBV12-3 or TRBV12-4 and TRBJ2-7; D remains unclear. This CDR3 comprises 11 residues. The V and J ends lost 5 bases and 3 bases respectively, with 5 bases between them. As DNA, the CDR3 is TGTGCCAGCAGTATTCGCTACGAGCAGTACTTC. Translated: CASSIRYEQYF.

CDR3 residues: CASSRDREWETQYF. Written as DNA, the CDR3 is TGTGCCAGCAGTCGGGACAGGGAGTGGGAGACCCAGTACTTC. This sequence joins TRBV7-8 and TRBJ2-5, with 9 bases aligning to TRBD1. The CDR3 is made up of 14 amino acids. J gave up 5 bases and V 6 bases, and 7 bases lay outside the gene matches. Germline lookup yields CDR1 SGHVS and CDR2 FQNEAQ.

In this sample, this clone turned up a few times. The chain joins TRBV11-2 to TRBJ2-2, with 8 bases matching TRBD2. Germline values: CDR1 SGHAT, CDR2 FQNNGV. The CDR3 spans 17 residues. Unmatched junction bases numbered 8, after V lost 1 base and J lost 4 bases. The CDR3 is CASSLGVAGFITGELFF. The CDR3 DNA sequence: TGTGCCAGCAGCTTAGGGGTAGCGGGATTCATCACCGGGGAGCTGTTTTTT. Together with reference TRBV11-2 and TRBJ2-2, the CDR3 gives the full variable domain: EAGVAQSPRYKIIEKRQSVAFWCNPISGHATLYWYQQILGQGPKLLIQFQNNGVVDDSQLPKDRFSAERLKGVDSTLKIQPAKLEDSAVYLCASSLGVAGFITGELFFGEGSRLTVL.

The V and J genes are TRBV21-1 and TRBJ2-5; the table calls TRBD1, which could not be checked here. TRBV21-1 is deemed a pseudogene. The CDR3 loop spans 14 amino acids. The CDR3 DNA follows: TGTGCCAGCAGCAAATTGGGGACAGAAGAGACCCAGTACTTC. Translation gives CASSKLGTEETQYF.

This chain links TRBV18 with TRBJ1-6, with D maybe TRBD1 (6 bases). The CDR3 extends over 14 amino acids. The V gene's germline CDR1 is KGHSH and CDR2 LQKENI. V lost 3 bases, J lost 11 bases, and 14 bases lay in between. CDR3 loop: CASSPSGEGTPLHF. CDR3 DNA: TGTGCCAGCTCACCCTCAGGGGAAGGGACACCCCTCCACTTT.

The sample holds one count of this clone. The J gene is TRBJ2-5, the V gene TRBV24-1; D is possibly TRBD1 (5 bases). Germline V lookup: CDR1 KGHDR, CDR2 SFDVKD. Trimming stripped 3 bases from V and 5 bases from J, with 15 bases between. CDR3 length: 15 amino acids. The CDR3 sequence: CATSDAGEPGETQYF. The CDR3 DNA is TGTGCCACCAGTGATGCAGGCGAGCCAGGGGAGACCCAGTACTTC.

This clone was found once. This chain connects TRBV7-2 to TRBJ2-3; 11 nucleotides line up with TRBD2. The CDR3 length is 16 residues. The germline V gene has CDR1 SGHTA and CDR2 FQGNSA. The V and J ends lost 2 bases and 2 bases, in that order; junction bases with no gene match: 3. CDR3 bases: TGTGCCAGCAGCTTACTAGCGGGAGGCCCCACAGATACGCAGTATTTT. This encodes CASSLLAGGPTDTQYF.

This clone was recorded a few times. The chain employs TRBV4-2 and TRBJ2-7; D remains unclear. This CDR3 has 14 amino acids. Per germline, CDR1 LGHNA and CDR2 YNFKEQ. With 5 bases removed from V and 2 bases from J, the gap between germline ends came to 13 bases. CDR3 sequence: CASSYQTATYEQYF. The CDR3 region has the DNA TGTGCCAGCAGCTACCAGACTGCTACCTACGAGCAGTACTTC.

Concerning this clone: At one end, the junction sequence differs from germline, possibly due to a read error. The chain links TRBV5-6 to TRBJ2-7; 7 bases line up with TRBD1. This CDR3 comprises 12 residues. The germline CDR1 and CDR2 sequences are SGHDT and YYEEEE. Written as DNA, the CDR3 is TGTGCCAGCAGCTTGGGACCGGGACAGACCCTCTTC. This gives the protein CASSLGPGQTLF.

In this sample, this clone turned up once. The chain recombines TRBV28 with TRBJ2-1, with a possible D match to TRBD2 (7 bases). The V and J ends lost 2 bases and 16 bases respectively, with 21 bases between them. The CDR3 totals 14 residues. Germline V lookup: CDR1 MDHEN, CDR2 SYDVKM. The CDR3 region is CASSLGGGRSVSFF. The DNA of the CDR3 is TGTGCCAGCAGTTTAGGGGGGGGCCGTTCAGTCTCTTTCTTC.